This entry is about one T cell receptor beta chain. Its antigen is not known. The data derive from a study of T cells after yellow fever vaccination. From the 5' RACE reads, TCRdb called clonotypes with MiXCR, one entry per CDR3 protein. The top ten clones hold 14% to 15% of a sample with about 630,000 distinct CDR3 sequences, around an eighth of them seen once. V was pared by 3 bases and J by 7 bases, with 13 bases between. Germline CDR1 is SGHDT and CDR2 is YYEEEE. The CDR3 is 14 residues long. Study-wide results and limits: FACS-sorted repertoires could contain abundant clonotypes contaminating from the bulk population.

V usage is TRBV5-6 and J usage is TRBJ2-2; no reliable D call. The sequence came from a man younger than 45 who received the YFV17D yellow fever vaccine. Material: PBMCs, obtained on the day of the yellow fever booster vaccination. CDR3 DNA: TGTGCCAGCAGCTCTATCTCTAGGAACGGGGAGCTGTTTTTT. Translating it yields CASSSISRNGELFF.